This TCR beta chain came from a study of cytomegalovirus exposure and HLA in healthy donors. Per the germline V gene, CDR1 is MNHEY and CDR2 is SVGAGI. V was trimmed by 6 bases and J by 1 base, leaving 6 bases between them. The CDR3 spans 13 residues. Whole-study findings and limits: Investigators reported around 150 TCR beta chains as tied to cytomegalovirus.

The PCR employed 60 Vbeta primers together with 13 Jbeta primers. The data were produced by immunoSEQ multiplex PCR, yet TCRdb's version contains in-frame clones alone and is incomplete. The ten most abundant clones cover roughly 1.5% of a sample with 74,000 or so clones. Note on this clone: The antigen remains unidentified.

This sequence was found in a woman in her fifties or sixties in good health and CMV-seronegative. The chain is built from TRBV6-5 and TRBJ2-2; D unresolved. Input material: PBMCs. CDR3 in amino acids: CASSWLNTGELFF. The CDR3 coding sequence is TGTGCCAGCAGCTGGCTGAACACCGGGGAGCTGTTTTTT.